This T cell receptor (beta chain) was identified during a study of blood T cell repertoires in COVID-19. V lost 0 bases and J lost 4; bases outside the gene matches: 3. Germline V gives CDR1 MNHNY, CDR2 SVGAGI (reference sequence). The CDR3 has 15 residues. Profiled with immunoSEQ multiplex PCR; TCRdb holds only in-frame clones, not every one. The sample consists of over 200,000 clones, approximately 83% of them appearing once. The chain employs TRBV6-6 and TRBJ2-1; the match to TRBD2 covers 7 bases. The sample consisted of peripheral blood. The sequence was collected from a woman aged 30 to 39 with COVID-19, enrolled during active disease. The DNA for the CDR3 is TGTGCCAGCAGTTACTCGGCTAGCGGTTACAATGAGCAGTTCTTC. This gives the protein CASSYSASGYNEQFF.